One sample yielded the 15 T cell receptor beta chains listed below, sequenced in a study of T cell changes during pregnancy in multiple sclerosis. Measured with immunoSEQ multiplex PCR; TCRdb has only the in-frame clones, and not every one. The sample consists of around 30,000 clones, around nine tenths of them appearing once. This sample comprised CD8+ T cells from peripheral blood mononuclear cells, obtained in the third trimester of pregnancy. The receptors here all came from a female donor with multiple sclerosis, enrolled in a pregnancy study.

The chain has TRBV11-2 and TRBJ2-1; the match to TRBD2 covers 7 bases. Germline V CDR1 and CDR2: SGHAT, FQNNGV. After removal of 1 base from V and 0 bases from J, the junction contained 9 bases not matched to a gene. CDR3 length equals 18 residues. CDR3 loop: CASSLGDYLFNSYNEQFF. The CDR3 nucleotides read TGTGCCAGCAGCTTAGGGGACTACCTATTCAACTCCTACAATGAGCAGTTCTTC.

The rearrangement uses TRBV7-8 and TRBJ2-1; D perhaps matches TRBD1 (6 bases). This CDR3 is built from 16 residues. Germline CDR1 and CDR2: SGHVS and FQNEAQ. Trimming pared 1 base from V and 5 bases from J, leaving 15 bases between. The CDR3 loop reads CASSLVTGTTNNEQFF. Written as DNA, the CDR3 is TGTGCCAGCAGCTTAGTTACAGGGACCACCAACAATGAGCAGTTCTTC.

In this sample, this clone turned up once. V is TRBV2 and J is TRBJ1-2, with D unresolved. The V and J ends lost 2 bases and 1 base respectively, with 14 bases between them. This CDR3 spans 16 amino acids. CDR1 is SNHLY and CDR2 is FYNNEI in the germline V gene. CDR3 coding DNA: TGTGCCAGCAGTGAACTGGATAAGGGAGATAACTATGGCTACACCTTC. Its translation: CASSELDKGDNYGYTF.

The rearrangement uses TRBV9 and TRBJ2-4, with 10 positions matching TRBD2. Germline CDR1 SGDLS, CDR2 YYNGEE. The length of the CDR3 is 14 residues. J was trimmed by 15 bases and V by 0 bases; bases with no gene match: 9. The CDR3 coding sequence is TGTGCCAGCAGCGTAGGTCTAGCGGGGGCCCCGTTGTACTTC. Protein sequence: CASSVGLAGAPLYF. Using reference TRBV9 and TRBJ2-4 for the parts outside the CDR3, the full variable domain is DSGVTQTPKHLITATGQRVTLRCSPRSGDLSVYWYQQSLDQGLQFLIQYYNGEERAKGNILERFSAQQFPDLHSELNLSSLELGDSALYFCASSVGLAGAPLYFGAGTRLSVL.

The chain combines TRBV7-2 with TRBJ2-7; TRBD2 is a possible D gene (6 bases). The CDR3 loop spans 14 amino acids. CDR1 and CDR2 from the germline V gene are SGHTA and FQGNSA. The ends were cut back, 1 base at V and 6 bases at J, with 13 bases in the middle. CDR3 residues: CASSLELAGGEQYF. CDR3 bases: TGTGCCAGCAGCTTAGAACTAGCAGGAGGCGAGCAGTACTTC.

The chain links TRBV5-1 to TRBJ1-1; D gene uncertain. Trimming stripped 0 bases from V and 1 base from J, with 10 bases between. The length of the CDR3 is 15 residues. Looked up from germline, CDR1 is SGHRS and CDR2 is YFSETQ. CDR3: CASSLGNSPNTEAFF. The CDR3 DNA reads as TGCGCCAGCAGCTTGGGGAACAGTCCGAACACTGAAGCTTTCTTT.

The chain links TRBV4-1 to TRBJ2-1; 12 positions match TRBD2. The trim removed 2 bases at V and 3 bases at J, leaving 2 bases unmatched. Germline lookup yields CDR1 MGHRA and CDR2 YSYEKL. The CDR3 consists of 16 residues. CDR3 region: CASSQSLAGGYNEQFF. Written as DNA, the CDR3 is TGCGCCAGCAGCCAATCACTAGCGGGGGGCTACAATGAGCAGTTCTTC.

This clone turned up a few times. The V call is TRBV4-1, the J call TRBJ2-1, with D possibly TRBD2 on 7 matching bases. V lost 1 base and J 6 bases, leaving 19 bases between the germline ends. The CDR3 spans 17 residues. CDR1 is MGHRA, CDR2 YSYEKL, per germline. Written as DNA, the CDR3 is TGCGCCAGCAGCCAAGCGTGGGGGGGCCGGTTGTCCAATGAGCAGTTCTTC. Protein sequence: CASSQAWGGRLSNEQFF.

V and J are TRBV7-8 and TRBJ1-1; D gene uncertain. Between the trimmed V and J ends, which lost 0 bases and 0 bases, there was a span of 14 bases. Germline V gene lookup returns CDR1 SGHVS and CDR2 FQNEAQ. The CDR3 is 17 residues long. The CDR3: CASSLAESGYMNTEAFF. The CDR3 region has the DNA TGTGCCAGCAGCTTAGCGGAGAGCGGCTACATGAACACTGAAGCTTTCTTT.

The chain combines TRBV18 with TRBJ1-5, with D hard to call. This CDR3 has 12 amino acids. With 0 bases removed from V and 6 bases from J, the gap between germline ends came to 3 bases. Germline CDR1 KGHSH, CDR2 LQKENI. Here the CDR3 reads CASSPPSQPQHF. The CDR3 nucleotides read TGTGCCAGCTCACCACCGAGTCAGCCCCAGCATTTT.

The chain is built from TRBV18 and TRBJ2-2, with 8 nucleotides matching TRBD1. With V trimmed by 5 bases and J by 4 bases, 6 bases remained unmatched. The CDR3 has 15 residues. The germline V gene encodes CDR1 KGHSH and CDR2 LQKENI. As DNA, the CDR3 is TGTGCCAGCTCAAGCGGACAGGGCGCCACCGGGGAGCTGTTTTTT. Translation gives CASSSGQGATGELFF. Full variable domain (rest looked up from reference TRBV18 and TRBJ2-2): NAGVMQNPRHLVRRRGQEARLRCSPMKGHSHVYWYRQLPEEGLKFMVYLQKENIIDESGMPKERFSAEFPKEGPSILRIQQVVRGDSAAYFCASSSGQGATGELFFGEGSRLTVL.

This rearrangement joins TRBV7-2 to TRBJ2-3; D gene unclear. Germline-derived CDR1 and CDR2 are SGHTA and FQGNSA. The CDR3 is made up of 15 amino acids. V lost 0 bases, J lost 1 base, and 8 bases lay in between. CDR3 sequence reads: CASSLAFSGTDTQYF. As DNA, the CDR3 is TGTGCCAGCAGCTTAGCGTTTTCGGGCACAGATACGCAGTATTTT.

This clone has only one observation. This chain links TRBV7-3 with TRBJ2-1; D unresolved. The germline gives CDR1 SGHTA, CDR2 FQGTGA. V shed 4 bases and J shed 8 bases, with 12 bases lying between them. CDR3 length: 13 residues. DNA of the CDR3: TGTGCCAGCAGCTCTCTCCGCGGCGATGAGCAGTTCTTC. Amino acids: CASSSLRGDEQFF.

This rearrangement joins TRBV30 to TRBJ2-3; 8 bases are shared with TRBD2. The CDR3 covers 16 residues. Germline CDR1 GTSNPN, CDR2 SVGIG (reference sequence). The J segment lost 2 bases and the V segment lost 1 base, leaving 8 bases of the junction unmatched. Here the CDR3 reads CAWSDPWRGVTDTQYF. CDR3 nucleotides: TGTGCCTGGAGTGACCCATGGCGGGGGGTCACAGATACGCAGTATTTT.

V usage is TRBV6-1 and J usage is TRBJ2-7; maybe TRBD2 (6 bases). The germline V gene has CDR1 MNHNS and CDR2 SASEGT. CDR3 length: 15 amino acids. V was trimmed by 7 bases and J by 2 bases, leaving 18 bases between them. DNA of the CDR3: TGTGCCAGCACCCCCTGGAGCGGGTCTCCCTACGAGCAGTACTTC. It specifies CASTPWSGSPYEQYF.